Shown below are 14 T cell receptor beta chains from a single sample sequenced in a study of shared clonotypes between healthy human individuals. Clones were read by immunoSEQ multiplex PCR, and TCRdb kept only the in-frame ones, dropping some. Of under 1,100,000 clones in the sample, roughly 74% were seen once. The specimen was memory CD4+ T cells from PBMCs. As for subset: CD45RA-negative fraction. The receptor source for this set is a man between 18 and 35 years old in good health. Some clones in this sample may be carry-over from other donors' samples.

This chain uses TRBV19 with TRBJ2-3; D not resolved. The ends were cut back, 5 bases at V and 2 bases at J, with 5 bases in the middle. The CDR3 contains 12 residues. From germline, CDR1 is LNHDA and CDR2 SQIVND (reference sequence). The CDR3 loop reads CASSPTTDTQYF. CDR3 in DNA: TGTGCCAGTAGTCCCACCACAGATACGCAGTATTTT.

CDR3 nucleotide sequence: TGCGCCAGCAGCCATAGACAGCGGAGGGACACTTGGGAAAAACTGTTTTTT. Amino acid sequence: CASSHRQRRDTWEKLFF. The J gene is TRBJ1-4, the V gene TRBV4-1, with D maybe TRBD1 (6 bases). The V and J ends lost 3 bases and 8 bases respectively, with 22 bases between them. The germline V gene has CDR1 MGHRA and CDR2 YSYEKL. There are 17 residues in the CDR3.

The chain carries TRBV28 and TRBJ1-5, with a tentative D call TRBD1 (6 bases). The CDR3 has 16 residues. V lost 5 bases and J lost 1, with 15 bases in between. Germline values: CDR1 MDHEN, CDR2 SYDVKM. The CDR3 bases are TGTGCCAGCAGTCCCCCTCGAGGGGGAAGCAATCAGCCCCAGCATTTT. Protein: CASSPPRGGSNQPQHF.

The rearrangement joins TRBV28 to TRBJ2-7; 7 bases align to TRBD1. This CDR3 is built from 15 residues. Germline assignment: CDR1 MDHEN and CDR2 SYDVKM. V was pared by 3 bases and J by 9 bases, with 14 bases of the junction left unmatched. As DNA, the CDR3 is TGTGCCAGCAGTTTGGACGGGACAGCATATCTAGGGCAGTACTTC. This codes for CASSLDGTAYLGQYF.

The chain carries TRBV29-1 and TRBJ2-5; TRBD2 matches 7 bases. Looked up from germline, CDR1 is SQVTM and CDR2 is ANQGSEA. The CDR3 is 12 residues long. J lost 5 bases, V lost 7 bases, and 7 bases had no gene match. CDR3 nucleotide sequence: TGCAGCGCTTACGGGGGAGGGGAGACCCAGTACTTC. It specifies CSAYGGGETQYF. The full variable domain, its missing parts supplied by reference TRBV29-1 and TRBJ2-5, is SAVISQKPSRDICQRGTSLTIQCQVDSQVTMMFWYRQQPGQSLTLIATANQGSEATYESGFVIDKFPISRPNLTFSTLTVSNMSPEDSSIYLCSAYGGGETQYFGPGTRLLVL.

The chain uses TRBV27 and TRBJ2-3; no clear D. Germline CDR1 and CDR2: MNHEY and SMNVEV (reference sequence). V was pared by 1 base and J by 1 base, with 6 bases between. The CDR3 is 14 amino acids. The CDR3 sequence: CASSLYWGTDTQYF. CDR3 bases: TGTGCCAGCAGTTTATATTGGGGCACAGATACGCAGTATTTT.

Notes on this clone: This specimen includes other DNA sequences encoding the same CDR3. This chain's CDR3 is CASSPAANYGYTF. The CDR3 DNA follows: TGTGCCAGCTCACCAGCAGCGAACTATGGCTACACCTTC. This chain uses TRBV18 with TRBJ1-2, with D uncertain. V shed 2 bases and J shed 2 bases, with 6 bases lying between them. The CDR3 totals 13 residues. CDR1 is KGHSH and CDR2 is LQKENI in the germline V gene.

This clone has just one count. The V gene is TRBV6-1, the J gene TRBJ2-1; D perhaps matches TRBD2 (6 bases). Germline loops: CDR1 MNHNS, CDR2 SASEGT. With 2 bases removed from V and 8 bases from J, the gap between germline ends came to 13 bases. The CDR3 has 14 amino acids. CDR3 sequence: CASSEQRLVHEQFF. The CDR3 nucleotides are TGTGCCAGCAGTGAACAGCGACTAGTCCATGAGCAGTTCTTC.

This clone was observed a few times. Different DNA sequences within this sample yield the same CDR3. The rearrangement joins TRBV5-1 to TRBJ2-2; D gene unclear. CDR3 length: 13 residues. The V gene's germline CDR1 is SGHRS and CDR2 YFSETQ. V lost 3 bases to trimming and J lost 5 bases, with 8 bases between them. CDR3 DNA sequence: TGCGCCAGCAGCTCCGGACCAACCGGGGAGCTGTTTTTT. Encoded protein: CASSSGPTGELFF.

V and J are TRBV5-1 and TRBJ1-3; TRBD1 is a possible D gene (5 bases). With 4 bases removed from V and 0 bases from J, the gap between germline ends came to 11 bases. Germline V gene data show CDR1 as SGHRS and CDR2 as YFSETQ. CDR3 length: 15 amino acids. CDR3 bases: TGCGCCAGCAGCCGGGACGGCCACTCTGGAAACACCATATATTTT. It specifies CASSRDGHSGNTIYF.

This chain joins TRBV5-4 and TRBJ1-3, with 7 positions matching TRBD1. CDR3 length: 14 amino acids. CDR1 is SGHNT, CDR2 YYREEE, per germline (reference sequence). J gave up 0 bases and V 5 bases, and 2 bases lay outside the gene matches. The CDR3 sequence is CASRRQGSGNTIYF. In DNA, the CDR3 is TGTGCCAGCAGAAGACAGGGCTCTGGAAACACCATATATTTT.

The table lists this clone with a few counts. This chain joins TRBV28 and TRBJ1-2; perhaps TRBD1 as D (5 bases). The CDR3 is made up of 11 amino acids. Trimming removed 8 bases at V and 1 base at J, with 5 bases between. Germline CDR1 MDHEN, CDR2 SYDVKM. Here the CDR3 DNA reads TGTGCCAGCGGGGGTAACTATGGCTACACCTTC. Residues: CASGGNYGYTF.

For this clone: One junction end does not reproduce the germline sequence, and a read error may be involved. The chain combines TRBV7-3 with TRBJ2-1; D is perhaps TRBD2 (6 bases). The CDR3 loop spans 15 amino acids. The germline V gene has CDR1 SGHTA and CDR2 FQGTGA. The CDR3 region is CASSLVRDSFNEQFF. In DNA, the CDR3 is TGTGCCAGCAGCTTAGTCCGGGACTCCTTCAATGAGCAGTTCTTC.

This chain links TRBV6-5 with TRBJ1-4, with D possibly being TRBD1 (5 bases). V was shortened by 5 bases and J by 5 bases, with 12 bases between the two germline ends. CDR3 length equals 14 residues. Germline CDR1 and CDR2: MNHEY and SVGAGI. CDR3: CASSPRGINEKLFF. The CDR3 bases are TGTGCCAGCAGTCCCCGGGGCATCAATGAAAAACTGTTTTTT.